Listed here are 27 T cell receptor beta chains from one sample, sequenced in a study of cytomegalovirus exposure and HLA in healthy donors. 13 Jbeta primers and 60 Vbeta primers were used for the PCR. Method: immunoSEQ multiplex PCR; TCRdb's copy keeps in-frame clones and lacks some. This table holds roughly 100,000 clones, around 75% found once. Sequenced material: PBMCs. These receptors were obtained from a man aged 25-40 years in good health and CMV-seronegative.

This clone appeared a single time. V is TRBV18 and J is TRBJ1-1, with D maybe TRBD1 (6 bases). Trimming pared 3 bases from V and 3 bases from J, leaving 17 bases between. Germline V CDR1 and CDR2: KGHSH, LQKENI. The CDR3 length is 16 residues. In DNA, the CDR3 is TGTGCCAGCTCACCTTCGGGACAAGGAAAGGACACTGAAGCTTTCTTT. Translated: CASSPSGQGKDTEAFF.

This chain links TRBV25-1 with TRBJ2-5, with D maybe TRBD2 (6 bases). The CDR3 spans 16 residues. Germline V CDR1 and CDR2: MGHDK, SYGVNS. V was pared by 2 bases and J by 5 bases, with 18 bases between. CDR3 protein: CASSENSLAHMETQYF. In DNA form, the CDR3 reads TGTGCCAGCAGTGAAAATTCTCTAGCGCATATGGAGACCCAGTACTTC. Using reference TRBV25-1 and TRBJ2-5 for the parts outside the CDR3, the full variable domain is EADIYQTPRYLVIGTGKKITLECSQTMGHDKMYWYQQDPGMELHLIHYSYGVNSTEKGDLSSESTVSRIRTEHFPLTLESARPSHTSQYLCASSENSLAHMETQYFGPGTRLLVL.

This clone has more than one count but fewer than ten. The V gene is TRBV19, the J gene TRBJ1-5; tentatively, D is TRBD1 (5 bases). The CDR3 spans 13 residues. The V end lost 7 bases, the J end lost 6 bases, and 13 bases lay between the germline ends. CDR1 is LNHDA, CDR2 SQIVND, per germline (reference sequence). The CDR3 protein is CASKNQGSQPQHF. The CDR3 DNA sequence: TGTGCCAGTAAAAACCAGGGTTCTCAGCCCCAGCATTTT.

V and J are TRBV6-5 and TRBJ2-7; 9 positions agree with TRBD2. V was clipped by 6 bases and J by 3 bases; unmatched bases: 3. This CDR3 contains 13 residues. Germline CDR1 MNHEY, CDR2 SVGAGI. The CDR3 DNA sequence: TGTGCCAGCAGGCGTAGCGGGAGCTACGAGCAGTACTTC. Translated, it gives CASRRSGSYEQYF.

CDR3 DNA sequence: TGTGCCTGGAGGGGGACTAGCGGATGGTACGAGCAGTACTTC. Translated: CAWRGTSGWYEQYF. V is TRBV30 and J is TRBJ2-7; 11 bases are a match to TRBD2. Trimming took 3 bases from V and 4 from J; bases not matched to a gene: 5. This CDR3 region has 14 residues. CDR1 and CDR2 from the germline V gene are GTSNPN and SVGIG (reference sequence). The whole variable domain, filled in from reference TRBV30 and TRBJ2-7, reads SQTIHQWPATLVQPVGSPLSLECTVEGTSNPNLYWYRQAAGRGLQLLFYSVGIGQISSEVPQNLSASRPQDRQFILSSKKLLLSDSGFYLCAWRGTSGWYEQYFGPGTRLTVT.

This clone came up a few times. This chain uses TRBV7-2 with TRBJ2-2, with 8 nucleotides matching TRBD1. V gave up 5 bases and J gave up 6 bases; unmatched junction bases: 2. The CDR3 covers 13 residues. Germline V gene sequence: CDR1 SGHTA, CDR2 FQGNSA. The CDR3 bases are TGTGCCAGCAGCGAACAGGGGGCCGGGGAGCTGTTTTTT. This translates into CASSEQGAGELFF.

This clone is a singleton in its sample. The J gene is TRBJ2-1, the V gene TRBV5-4; TRBD2 agrees at 9 bases. Germline trimming cut 0 bases from V and 7 bases from J; bases unmatched to any gene: 5. Germline values: CDR1 SGHNT, CDR2 YYREEE (reference sequence). The CDR3 is made up of 15 amino acids. CDR3 sequence reads: CASSLDPSGVNEQFF. The CDR3 nucleotides are TGTGCCAGCAGCTTGGATCCTAGCGGGGTTAATGAGCAGTTCTTC.

The chain couples TRBV6-5 to TRBJ2-1; 12 nucleotides agree with TRBD2. CDR1 is MNHEY and CDR2 is SVGAGI in the germline V gene. This CDR3 is built from 15 residues. The V segment lost 8 bases and the J segment 7 bases; nucleotides outside the gene matches: 9. For the CDR3, the DNA is TGTGCCAGCCGACAGACTAGCGGGAGTATGAATGAGCAGTTCTTC. This codes for CASRQTSGSMNEQFF.

The V and J genes are TRBV5-1 and TRBJ2-3, with TRBD1 as a possible D gene (5 bases). Germline loops: CDR1 SGHRS, CDR2 YFSETQ. The CDR3 is 13 residues long. V shed 6 bases and J shed 3 bases, with 11 bases lying between them. The DNA of the CDR3 is TGCGCCAGCACCCAGGACATTACAGATACGCAGTATTTT. Translating gives CASTQDITDTQYF.

The rearrangement joins TRBV30 to TRBJ2-3; 7 nucleotides line up with TRBD1. Trimming cost V 2 bases and J 13 bases; bases outside gene matches: 12. Germline V gene sequence: CDR1 GTSNPN, CDR2 SVGIG (reference sequence). This CDR3 has 13 amino acids. The DNA for the CDR3 is TGTGCCTGGAGTCCTTTAAAACAGGGGCCGGAGTATTTT. Its protein is CAWSPLKQGPEYF.

This sequence joins TRBV2 and TRBJ1-1; D gene unclear. Looked up from germline, CDR1 is SNHLY and CDR2 is FYNNEI. CDR3 length: 13 amino acids. Trimming stripped 6 bases from V and 0 bases from J, with 8 bases between. The CDR3 here is CASRAGLNTEAFF. Written as DNA, the CDR3 is TGTGCCAGCAGGGCGGGCCTGAACACTGAAGCTTTCTTT.

The rearrangement links TRBV10-3 to TRBJ2-6, with 8 bases identical to TRBD1. The CDR3 consists of 15 residues. The germline V gene has CDR1 ENHRY and CDR2 SYGVKD. V was clipped by 6 bases and J by 0 bases; unmatched bases: 1. The CDR3 loop reads CAISDRGSGANVLTF. For the CDR3, the DNA is TGTGCCATCAGCGACAGGGGCTCTGGGGCCAACGTCCTGACTTTC.

The CDR3 loop is CSVPRPFTSGSSYNEQFF. The CDR3, as DNA: TGCAGCGTCCCCCGCCCCTTTACTAGCGGGAGTTCCTACAATGAGCAGTTCTTC. The chain links TRBV29-1 to TRBJ2-1; TRBD2 aligns across 11 bases. The V gene end was trimmed by 6 bases and the J gene end by 1 base; junction bases not matched to a gene: 14. Germline assignment: CDR1 SQVTM and CDR2 ANQGSEA. The CDR3 loop spans 18 amino acids.

The chain combines TRBV10-3 with TRBJ1-1; TRBD1 agrees at 8 bases. J was trimmed by 2 bases and V by 4 bases; bases with no gene match: 9. Germline V lookup: CDR1 ENHRY, CDR2 SYGVKD. The CDR3 runs 16 residues. In nucleotides, the CDR3 is TGTGCCATCAGTGCGGGGCAGGGGGCTTCCAACACTGAAGCTTTCTTT. It specifies CAISAGQGASNTEAFF.

The chain has TRBV5-1 and TRBJ1-1, with D possibly being TRBD1 (5 bases). Germline V gives CDR1 SGHRS, CDR2 YFSETQ. CDR3 length: 13 amino acids. V shed 5 bases and J shed 5 bases, with 13 bases lying between them. CDR3 in amino acids: CASRAGLGTEAFF. In DNA, the CDR3 is TGCGCCAGCAGGGCGGGGCTGGGGACTGAAGCTTTCTTT.

The genes are TRBV10-3 and TRBJ2-7; 7 nucleotides line up with TRBD1. Trimming at V came to 0 bases and at J to 7 bases, leaving 15 bases not matched to a gene. Germline assignment: CDR1 ENHRY and CDR2 SYGVKD. The CDR3 runs to 17 residues. The CDR3 coding sequence is TGTGCCATCAGTGAGTCGCTAGGGGGCACCCCGTATGGAGAGCAGTACTTC. Protein: CAISESLGGTPYGEQYF.

This chain joins TRBV7-8 and TRBJ2-5; no reliable D call. V lost 1 base to trimming and J lost 3 bases, with 6 bases between them. Germline CDR1 and CDR2: SGHVS and FQNEAQ. The CDR3 contains 13 residues. CDR3 sequence (DNA): TGTGCCAGCAGCTTAGTACAGAAAGAGACCCAGTACTTC. This gives the protein CASSLVQKETQYF.

The rearrangement links TRBV6-6 to TRBJ2-5, with TRBD2 matching 8 bases. The tail of the sequence fits TRBJ2-7 better, so the J call may be wrong. CDR1 is MNHNY, CDR2 SVGAGI, per germline (reference sequence). This CDR3 has 14 amino acids. The CDR3 nucleotides read TGTGCCAGCAGCTTAGCGGGATTAAGCTACGAGCAGTACTTC. It yields the protein CASSLAGLSYEQYF.

This clone was seen just once. The CDR3 reads CASSLGASSNEQFF. The CDR3 bases are TGTGCCAGTAGCTTAGGAGCCTCTAGCAATGAGCAGTTCTTC. V and J are TRBV19 and TRBJ2-1; D remains ambiguous. Germline lookup yields CDR1 LNHDA and CDR2 SQIVND (reference sequence). The length of the CDR3 is 14 residues. Trimming cost V 6 bases and J 6 bases, with 15 bases left between them.

The V call is TRBV2, the J call TRBJ2-1; D perhaps matches TRBD2 (5 bases). Per the germline V gene, CDR1 is SNHLY and CDR2 is FYNNEI. The germline V and J ends were trimmed by 1 base and 8 bases, with 15 bases remaining between them. CDR3 length: 15 residues. The CDR3, as DNA: TGTGCCAGCAGTGAAGGGCTAGCAAACGCCCATGAGCAGTTCTTC. Its translation: CASSEGLANAHEQFF.

The chain carries TRBV10-1 and TRBJ2-2, with 10 nucleotides matching TRBD1. Per germline, CDR1 WNHNN and CDR2 SYGVQD (reference sequence). V lost 2 bases, J lost 7 bases, and 7 bases stayed unmatched. The CDR3 has 16 amino acids. CDR3 region: CASSELPGQGYGELFF. DNA of the CDR3: TGCGCCAGCAGTGAGCTTCCGGGACAGGGGTACGGGGAGCTGTTTTTT.

The V gene is TRBV7-9, the J gene TRBJ2-5, with 12 nucleotides matching TRBD1. The J call may be incorrect, as the DNA end agrees better with TRBJ2-7. Germline V gene data show CDR1 as SEHNR and CDR2 as FQNEAQ (reference sequence). The CDR3 loop spans 14 amino acids. CDR3 region: CASVPGDRGHEQYF. As DNA, the CDR3 is TGTGCCAGCGTGCCGGGGGACAGGGGGCACGAGCAGTACTTC.

The chain carries TRBV10-3 and TRBJ1-2, with a weak D call TRBD1 (6 bases). CDR3 length: 14 amino acids. The V and J ends lost 4 bases and 4 bases respectively, with 13 bases between them. CDR1 is ENHRY and CDR2 is SYGVKD in the germline V gene. The CDR3 sequence: CAISAQGTLYGYTF. Here the CDR3 DNA reads TGTGCCATCAGTGCCCAGGGGACCCTCTATGGCTACACCTTC.

The chain recombines TRBV18 with TRBJ2-7, with D perhaps matching TRBD2 (6 bases). V was clipped by 1 base and J by 5 bases, with 9 bases between them. The CDR3 consists of 13 residues. CDR1 and CDR2 from the germline V gene are KGHSH and LQKENI. CDR3 amino acids: CASSPREENEQYF. The CDR3 region has the DNA TGTGCCAGCTCACCACGGGAGGAGAACGAGCAGTACTTC.

The gene calls are TRBV2 and TRBJ1-1; the D is unclear. With 7 bases removed from V and 1 base from J, the gap between germline ends came to 10 bases. The germline gives CDR1 SNHLY, CDR2 FYNNEI. This CDR3 is built from 13 residues. The CDR3 loop reads CASTMTSNTEAFF. In DNA form, the CDR3 reads TGTGCCAGCACTATGACATCGAACACTGAAGCTTTCTTT.

The rearrangement links TRBV27 to TRBJ2-7; 12 bases align to TRBD1. With 6 bases clipped from V and 4 bases from J, the junction kept 10 bases outside the gene matches. The CDR3 loop spans 16 amino acids. Germline V gene data show CDR1 as MNHEY and CDR2 as SMNVEV (reference sequence). CDR3 protein: CASRTLGTGGVYEQYF. The CDR3 DNA follows: TGTGCCAGCAGGACGTTAGGGACAGGGGGCGTATACGAGCAGTACTTC.

Comments on this clone: Other nucleotide sequences in the sample specify the same CDR3. The V and J genes are TRBV29-1 and TRBJ2-5; 12 bases match TRBD1. J was trimmed by 5 bases and V by 8 bases; bases with no gene match: 9. The V gene's germline CDR1 is SQVTM and CDR2 ANQGSEA. The CDR3 length is 14 residues. Here the CDR3 DNA reads TGCAGCCTTGCTGGGACAGGGGGCCAGGAGACCCAGTACTTC. This encodes CSLAGTGGQETQYF.